This TCR beta chain was found in a study of blood T cells in healthy people across ages. The sample holds a few counts of this clonotype. The CDR3 is 12 residues long. Germline V gene data show CDR1 as SGHDN and CDR2 as FVKESK. Trimming removed 0 bases at V and 7 bases at J, with 6 bases between. A second 7 to 11 cycle PCR used barcoded and J-beta primers. One entry per CDR3 protein results from TCRdb running MiXCR on the 5' RACE reads. In the table there are over 950,000 distinct CDR3 sequences, 35% to 45% of which are singletons. The sequence derives from a man between 18 and 29 years old in good health. The sample taken for sequencing was blood. The rearrangement joins TRBV14 to TRBJ1-2; D is unresolved. In nucleotides, the CDR3 is TGTGCCAGCAGCCAAGAAAGAGGTGGCTACACCTTC. This sequence encodes CASSQERGGYTF.